This TCR beta chain emerged from a study of CD8 T cells in ankylosing spondylitis. Study-level findings and limits: Significant enrichment of disease-linked clones was reported in matched ankylosing spondylitis synovial fluid. A TCR beta motif made of fewer than 10 highly homologous variants seemed typical of ankylosing spondylitis blood.

This CDR3 spans 14 amino acids. From germline, CDR1 is SGDLS and CDR2 YYNGEE. V lost 3 bases and J lost 10, with 14 bases in between. Worth noting for this clonotype: The antigen remains undetermined.

Making use of molecular barcodes, quantitative 5'-RACE generated TCR beta libraries. A single record per CDR3 protein comes from TCRdb applying MiXCR to the 5' RACE reads. The table lists just under 350,000 distinct CDR3 sequences, over 12% of them singletons. The sample consisted of blood, either unsorted or a sorted T cell fraction (not recorded which). The chain uses TRBV9 and TRBJ2-6, with D perhaps being TRBD1 or TRBD2 (5 bases each). This sequence was found in a male donor with ankylosing spondylitis or in good health (not recorded which). CDR3 in DNA: TGTGCCAGCAGCGCCGGGACGATTGATAACGTCCTGACTTTC. Its protein is CASSAGTIDNVLTF.